This TCR beta chain derives from a study of blood T cell repertoires in COVID-19. Study overall: The origin of the acute and convalescent COVID-19 samples was the United States, Italy and Spain. T cells, B-cell-depleted T cells, or PBMCs supplied cDNA or gDNA.

Trimming stripped 3 bases from V and 7 bases from J, with 18 bases between. The CDR3 contains 15 residues. Germline V gives CDR1 LNHDA, CDR2 SQIVND (reference sequence). Method: immunoSEQ multiplex PCR; TCRdb's copy keeps in-frame clones and lacks some. The sample lists some 90,000 clones; 85% to 90% were seen once. The receptor was derived from a woman older than 75 with active COVID-19. The chain employs TRBV19 and TRBJ1-2; D perhaps matches TRBD1 (6 bases). The source material was peripheral blood. CDR3 residues: CASSIGSRGEPGYTF. The CDR3 DNA is TGTGCCAGTAGTATTGGTAGCAGGGGCGAGCCTGGCTACACCTTC.